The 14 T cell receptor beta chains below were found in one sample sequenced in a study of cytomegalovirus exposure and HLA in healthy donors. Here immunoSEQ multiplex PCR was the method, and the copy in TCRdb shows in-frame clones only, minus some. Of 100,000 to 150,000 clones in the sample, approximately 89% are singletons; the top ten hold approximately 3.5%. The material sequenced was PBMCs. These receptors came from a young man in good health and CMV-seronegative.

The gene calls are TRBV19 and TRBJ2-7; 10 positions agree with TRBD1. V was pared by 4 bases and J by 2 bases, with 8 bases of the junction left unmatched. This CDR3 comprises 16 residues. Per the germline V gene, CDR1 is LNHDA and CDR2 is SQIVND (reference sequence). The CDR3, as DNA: TGTGCCAGTAGTAACGCAGGGGACAGGGGTACCTACGAGCAGTACTTC. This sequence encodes CASSNAGDRGTYEQYF.

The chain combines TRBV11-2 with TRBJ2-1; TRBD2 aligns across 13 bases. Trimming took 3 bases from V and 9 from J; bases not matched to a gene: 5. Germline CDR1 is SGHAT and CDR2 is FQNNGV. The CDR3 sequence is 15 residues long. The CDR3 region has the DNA TGTGCCAGCAGCTTTACTAGCGGGGGGGCCCTTGAGCAGTTCTTC. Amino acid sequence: CASSFTSGGALEQFF.

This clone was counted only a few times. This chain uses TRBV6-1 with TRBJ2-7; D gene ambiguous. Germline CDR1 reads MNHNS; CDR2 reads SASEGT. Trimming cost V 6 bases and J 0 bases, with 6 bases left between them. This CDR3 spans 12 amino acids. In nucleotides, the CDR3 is TGTGCCAGCAGGGGCAGCTCCTACGAGCAGTACTTC. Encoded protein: CASRGSSYEQYF.

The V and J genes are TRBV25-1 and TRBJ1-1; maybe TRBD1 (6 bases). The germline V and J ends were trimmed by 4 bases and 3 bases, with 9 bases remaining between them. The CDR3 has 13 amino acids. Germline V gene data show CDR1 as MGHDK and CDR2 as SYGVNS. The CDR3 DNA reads TGTGCCAGCAGTGGCGCAGGGGACACTGAAGCTTTCTTT. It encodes CASSGAGDTEAFF.

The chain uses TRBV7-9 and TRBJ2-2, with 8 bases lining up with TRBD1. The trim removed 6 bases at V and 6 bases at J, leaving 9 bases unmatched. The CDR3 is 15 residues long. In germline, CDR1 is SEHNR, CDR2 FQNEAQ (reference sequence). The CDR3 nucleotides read TGTGCCAGCAGAGAGGACAGGGTAGGGGCCGGGGAGCTGTTTTTT. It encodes CASREDRVGAGELFF.

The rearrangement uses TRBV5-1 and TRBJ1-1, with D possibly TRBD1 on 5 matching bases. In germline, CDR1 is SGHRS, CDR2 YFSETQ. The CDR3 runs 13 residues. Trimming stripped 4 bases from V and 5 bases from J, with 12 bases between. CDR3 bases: TGCGCCAGCAGCGATCCCCCAGGGACTGAAGCTTTCTTT. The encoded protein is CASSDPPGTEAFF.

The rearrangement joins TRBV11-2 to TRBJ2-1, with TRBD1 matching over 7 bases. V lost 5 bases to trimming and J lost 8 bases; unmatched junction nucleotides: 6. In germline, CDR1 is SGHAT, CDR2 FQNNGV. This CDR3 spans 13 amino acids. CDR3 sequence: CASSKNRGDEQFF. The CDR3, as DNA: TGTGCCAGCAGCAAAAACAGGGGTGATGAGCAGTTCTTC.

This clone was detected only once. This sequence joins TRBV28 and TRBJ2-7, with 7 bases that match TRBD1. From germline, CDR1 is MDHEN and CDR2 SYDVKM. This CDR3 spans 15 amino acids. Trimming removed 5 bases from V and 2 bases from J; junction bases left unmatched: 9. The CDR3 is CASSPAGTVPYEQYF. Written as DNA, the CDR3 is TGTGCCAGCAGTCCGGCCGGGACAGTTCCCTACGAGCAGTACTTC.

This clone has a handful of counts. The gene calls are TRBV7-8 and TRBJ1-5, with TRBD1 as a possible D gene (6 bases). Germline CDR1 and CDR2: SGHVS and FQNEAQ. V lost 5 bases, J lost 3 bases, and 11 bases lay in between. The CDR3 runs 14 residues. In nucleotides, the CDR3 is TGTGCCAGCAGCCCACAGGGCCTCAATCAGCCCCAGCATTTT. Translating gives CASSPQGLNQPQHF.

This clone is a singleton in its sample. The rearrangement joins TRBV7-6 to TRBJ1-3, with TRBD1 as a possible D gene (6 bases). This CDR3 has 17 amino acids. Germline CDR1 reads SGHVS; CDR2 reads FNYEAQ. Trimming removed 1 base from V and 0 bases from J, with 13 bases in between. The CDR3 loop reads CASSLGAGQSSGNTIYF. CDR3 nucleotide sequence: TGTGCCAGCAGCTTAGGTGCAGGACAGAGCTCTGGAAACACCATATATTTT.

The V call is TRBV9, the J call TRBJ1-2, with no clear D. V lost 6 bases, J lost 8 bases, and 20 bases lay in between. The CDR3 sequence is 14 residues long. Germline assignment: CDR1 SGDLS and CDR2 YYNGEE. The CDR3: CASKLGGMTGGYTF. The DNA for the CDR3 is TGTGCCAGCAAACTTGGAGGCATGACGGGGGGCTACACCTTC. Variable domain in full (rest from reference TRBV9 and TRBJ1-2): DSGVTQTPKHLITATGQRVTLRCSPRSGDLSVYWYQQSLDQGLQFLIQYYNGEERAKGNILERFSAQQFPDLHSELNLSSLELGDSALYFCASKLGGMTGGYTFGSGTRLTVV.

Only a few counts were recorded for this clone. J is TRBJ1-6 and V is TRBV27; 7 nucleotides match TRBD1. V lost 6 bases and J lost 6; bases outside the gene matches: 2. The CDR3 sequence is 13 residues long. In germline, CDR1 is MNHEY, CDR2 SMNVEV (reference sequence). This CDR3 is CASRTGTNSPLHF. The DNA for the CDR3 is TGTGCCAGCAGGACAGGGACTAATTCACCCCTCCACTTT.

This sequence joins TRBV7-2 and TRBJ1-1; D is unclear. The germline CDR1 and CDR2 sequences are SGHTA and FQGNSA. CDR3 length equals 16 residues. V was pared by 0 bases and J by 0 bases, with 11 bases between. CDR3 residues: CASSLAGSALNTEAFF. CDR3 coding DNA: TGTGCCAGCAGCTTAGCAGGGAGCGCCTTGAACACTGAAGCTTTCTTT.

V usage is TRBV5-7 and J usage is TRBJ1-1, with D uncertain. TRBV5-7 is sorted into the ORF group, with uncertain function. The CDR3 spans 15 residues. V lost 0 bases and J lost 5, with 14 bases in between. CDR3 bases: TGTGCCAGCAGCTTGGGTGGGCGGGGATGGACTGAAGCTTTCTTT. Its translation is CASSLGGRGWTEAFF.